This T cell receptor (beta chain) was captured by sequencing in a study of blood T cell repertoires in COVID-19. Across the study: There were acute and convalescent COVID-19 samples, and they came from the United States, Italy and Spain. PBMCs, B-cell-depleted T cells, or T cells provided the cDNA or gDNA that made up the material.

Authors' analysis steps: Reference gene primer amplification gave nucleated cell count estimates. Only in-frame clones appear in the TCRdb table, and some are missing; sequencing was by immunoSEQ multiplex PCR. That table supplies the V and J calls and clone size; D and trimming were determined from the DNA. The sample has hundreds of thousands of clones; roughly 79% are singletons. The CDR3 consists of 17 residues. The trim removed 2 bases at V and 4 bases at J, leaving 10 bases unmatched. Germline V gives CDR1 SGHTA, CDR2 FQGNSA. The sequenced sample consisted of peripheral blood. This TCR came from a woman of 80 years or more with COVID-19, enrolled during active disease. V and J are TRBV7-2 and TRBJ2-5; 10 bases align to TRBD2. As DNA, the CDR3 is TGTGCCAGCAGCTTAAAAAGCGGGAGGGTCTTTACAGAGACCCAGTACTTC. It translates to CASSLKSGRVFTETQYF. Looking up the rest from reference TRBV7-2 and TRBJ2-5 gives the full variable domain: GAGVSQSPSNKVTEKGKDVELRCDPISGHTALYWYRQSLGQGLEFLIYFQGNSAPDKSGLPSDRFSAERTGGSVSTLTIQRTQQEDSAVYLCASSLKSGRVFTETQYFGPGTRLLVL.